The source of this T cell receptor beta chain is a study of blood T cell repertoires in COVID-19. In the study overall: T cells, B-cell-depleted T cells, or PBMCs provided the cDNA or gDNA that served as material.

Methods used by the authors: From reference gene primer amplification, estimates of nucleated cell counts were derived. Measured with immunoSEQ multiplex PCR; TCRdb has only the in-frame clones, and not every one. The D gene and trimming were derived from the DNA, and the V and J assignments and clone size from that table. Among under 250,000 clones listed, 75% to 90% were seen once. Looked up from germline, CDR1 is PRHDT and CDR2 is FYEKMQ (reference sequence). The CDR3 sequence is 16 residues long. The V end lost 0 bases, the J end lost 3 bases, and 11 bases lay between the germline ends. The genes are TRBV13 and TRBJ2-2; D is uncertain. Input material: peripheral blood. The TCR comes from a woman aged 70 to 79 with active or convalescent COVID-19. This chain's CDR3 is CASSLGDRRHTGELFF. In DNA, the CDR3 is TGTGCCAGCAGCTTAGGCGACCGGCGGCACACCGGGGAGCTGTTTTTT.